The 16 T cell receptor beta chains reported below all come from one sample, sequenced in a study of Ad26.COV2.S vaccination and SARS-CoV-2 variants. Indicated treatment: some 20 received Ad26.COV2.S at low or high dose, single or two shots; about five received placebo; per-sample allocation not given. Samples came from day 63 after the first vaccine or placebo injection. The protocol was immunoSEQ multiplex PCR, while the TCRdb copy is restricted to in-frame clones and leaves out a portion. Of about 390,000 clones in the sample, about nine tenths were seen once. This material consisted of peripheral blood, taken in a trial of Ad26.COV2.S vaccine versus placebo. Receptors originate from a person between 18 and 65 years old who received the Ad26.COV2.S COVID-19 vaccine or a placebo.

Remarks on this clone: No DNA is shown, since the ends of the CDR3 on it are uncertain; the CDR3 is the one TCRdb lists. The V call is TRBV21-1, the J call TRBJ2-1; the table's TRBD2 call for D was not verified on the DNA. TRBV21-1 is labeled a pseudogene. From its first to its last residue, the CDR3 has 17 amino acids. The CDR3 sequence is CASSKEFAGGAIDEQFF.

This chain connects TRBV2 to TRBJ2-1; D not resolved. The V end was cut by 10 bases, the J end by 9 bases, with 22 bases between. Germline CDR1 SNHLY, CDR2 FYNNEI. The CDR3 spans 14 residues. DNA for the CDR3: TGTGCCACTCGGGCAGCCACTTACTACGGTGAGCAGTTCTTC. It is translated as CATRAATYYGEQFF.

The chain carries TRBV4-1 and TRBJ2-7; 7 bases align to TRBD1. The CDR3 is 19 residues long. V was pared by 1 base and J by 1 base, with 16 bases of the junction left unmatched. Germline CDR1 and CDR2: MGHRA and YSYEKL. The CDR3 loop is CASSQGTGTVLYPSYEQYF. The CDR3 DNA reads TGCGCCAGCAGCCAAGGGACCGGGACAGTCCTATACCCTTCCTACGAGCAGTACTTC.

The chain links TRBV10-3 to TRBJ2-1; the D is unclear. CDR3 length: 11 residues. Trimming took 10 bases from V and 8 from J, leaving 12 bases between them. Germline lookup yields CDR1 ENHRY and CDR2 SYGVKD. The CDR3 bases are TGTGCCACCCAGGACCGGGATGAGCAGTTCTTC. This translates into CATQDRDEQFF.

The chain uses TRBV14 and TRBJ1-6, with 7 bases matching TRBD1. With V trimmed by 5 bases and J by 6 bases, 7 bases remained unmatched. CDR3 length: 15 residues. CDR1 is SGHDN, CDR2 FVKESK, per germline. CDR3: CASSVYGQVNSPLHF. The CDR3 DNA reads TGTGCCAGCAGCGTTTATGGACAGGTTAATTCACCCCTCCACTTT.

V and J are TRBV27 and TRBJ1-1; the D gene is possibly TRBD1 (6 bases). From germline, CDR1 is MNHEY and CDR2 SMNVEV (reference sequence). The CDR3 is 16 residues long. Trimming cost V 4 bases and J 3 bases, with 18 bases left between them. CDR3 nucleotides: TGTGCCAGCAGTTCGGGACACCTAGGGGGGTACACTGAAGCTTTCTTT. Translation gives CASSSGHLGGYTEAFF.

The chain recombines TRBV5-1 with TRBJ1-6, with TRBD1 matching 7 bases. Trimming took 0 bases from V and 8 from J; bases not matched to a gene: 5. The CDR3 is 15 residues long. Germline V gives CDR1 SGHRS, CDR2 YFSETQ. For the CDR3, the DNA is TGCGCCAGCAGCTTGGATTGGACAGGAGATTCACCCCTCCACTTT. Amino acids: CASSLDWTGDSPLHF.

This clone was detected once. The chain recombines TRBV4-3 with TRBJ1-5, with no clear D. Germline-derived CDR1 and CDR2 are LGHNA and YSLEER. Between the trimmed V and J ends, which lost 0 bases and 7 bases, there was a span of 7 bases. The CDR3 covers 13 residues. The CDR3 loop is CASSQDMSQPQHF. As DNA, the CDR3 is TGCGCCAGCAGCCAAGATATGAGCCAGCCCCAGCATTTT.

This sequence joins TRBV5-6 and TRBJ1-1; the D gene is possibly TRBD1 (5 bases). The germline gives CDR1 SGHDT, CDR2 YYEEEE. This CDR3 has 13 residues. V was shortened by 6 bases and J by 3 bases, with 12 bases between the two germline ends. The CDR3 sequence is CASTRGADTEAFF. CDR3 bases: TGTGCCAGCACCCGAGGGGCGGACACTGAAGCTTTCTTT.

The chain joins TRBV18 to TRBJ2-7; maybe TRBD1 (6 bases). This CDR3 spans 14 amino acids. V lost 3 bases and J 4 bases, leaving 13 bases between the germline ends. From germline, CDR1 is KGHSH and CDR2 LQKENI. Here the CDR3 reads CASSPPTGFYEQYF. CDR3 sequence (DNA): TGTGCCAGCTCACCTCCGACAGGTTTTTACGAGCAGTACTTC.

The chain recombines TRBV30 with TRBJ2-3; possibly TRBD2 for D (6 bases). V shed 5 bases and J shed 6 bases, with 15 bases lying between them. Germline V CDR1 and CDR2: GTSNPN, SVGIG (reference sequence). CDR3 size: 13 residues. CDR3 protein: CAWGGTFGDTQYF. The CDR3 DNA sequence: TGTGCCTGGGGGGGGACTTTTGGTGATACGCAGTATTTT.

The chain couples TRBV7-9 to TRBJ2-3, with 10 bases identical to TRBD2. The CDR3 has 17 amino acids. Germline V gene lookup returns CDR1 SEHNR and CDR2 FQNEAQ (reference sequence). After removal of 5 bases from V and 1 base from J, the junction contained 9 bases not matched to a gene. The CDR3 is CASSARLAGMGTDTQYF. The CDR3 DNA reads TGTGCCAGCAGCGCCCGACTAGCGGGCATGGGCACAGATACGCAGTATTTT.

The genes are TRBV2 and TRBJ2-5; the D gene is possibly TRBD2 (7 bases). The V end lost 4 bases, the J end lost 4 bases, and 16 bases lay between the germline ends. The CDR3 consists of 15 residues. Germline assignment: CDR1 SNHLY and CDR2 FYNNEI. The CDR3 here is CASSGAGARRETQYF. The CDR3 region has the DNA TGTGCCAGCAGTGGGGCGGGGGCCCGTCGAGAGACCCAGTACTTC.

This sequence joins TRBV10-3 and TRBJ2-7; D remains unclear. V was trimmed by 0 bases and J by 6 bases, leaving 9 bases between them. In germline, CDR1 is ENHRY, CDR2 SYGVKD. The CDR3 length is 13 residues. CDR3 nucleotide sequence: TGTGCCATCAGTGAGTCGTACGTCGGCGAGCAGTACTTC. Amino acids: CAISESYVGEQYF.

The chain links TRBV11-2 to TRBJ1-1; 7 bases are shared with TRBD1. Germline CDR1 and CDR2: SGHAT and FQNNGV. Germline trimming cut 1 base from V and 2 bases from J; bases unmatched to any gene: 16. The CDR3 is 19 amino acids. The CDR3 region is CASSLGQQGSLPINTEAFF. CDR3 sequence (DNA): TGTGCCAGCAGCTTAGGTCAACAGGGGAGCCTCCCTATAAACACTGAAGCTTTCTTT.

V and J are TRBV28 and TRBJ2-5; D perhaps matches TRBD2 (5 bases). The CDR3 has 15 amino acids. Trimming shortened V by 0 bases and J by 3 bases, and 11 bases separated the two germline ends. Germline V gene sequence: CDR1 MDHEN, CDR2 SYDVKM. The chain's CDR3 is CASSLWPAAKETQYF. The CDR3 DNA is TGTGCCAGCAGTTTATGGCCAGCGGCTAAAGAGACCCAGTACTTC. The full variable domain, rest sourced from reference TRBV28 and TRBJ2-5, is DVKVTQSSRYLVKRTGEKVFLECVQDMDHENMFWYRQDPGLGLRLIYFSYDVKMKEKGDIPEGYSVSREKKERFSLILESASTNQTSMYLCASSLWPAAKETQYFGPGTRLLVL.